These 9 T cell receptor beta chains were all obtained from the same sample, sequenced in a study of metastatic and nonmetastatic thyroid tumors. Each patient came to thyroid surgery without any prior treatment (of any kind). MiXCR re-clonotyped the PCR reads for TCRdb. The sample lists approximately 7,800 clones, about 30% occurring once. The sample consisted of tumor tissue. The receptors originated from a male donor with papillary thyroid cancer or a benign thyroid nodule (not recorded which). Some clones in this sample may be carry-over from other donors' samples.

V gene TRBV27 combines with J gene TRBJ1-1; D might be TRBD1 (6 bases). Deletions cut 5 bases from V and 1 base from J, with 14 bases between. This CDR3 has 15 amino acids. Germline V gives CDR1 MNHEY, CDR2 SMNVEV (reference sequence). CDR3 amino acids: CASSVRGLGNTEAFF. The CDR3 DNA reads TGTGCCAGCAGTGTCAGGGGTCTGGGGAACACTGAAGCTTTCTTT.

The J gene is TRBJ2-1, the V gene TRBV4-1; TRBD2 agrees at 10 bases. The J segment lost 7 bases and the V segment lost 1 base, leaving 4 bases of the junction unmatched. CDR3 length: 15 residues. Per the germline V gene, CDR1 is MGHRA and CDR2 is YSYEKL. The CDR3 nucleotides are TGCGCCAGCAGCCAAGCTGTTAGCGGGAGGAATGAGCAGTTCTTC. It encodes CASSQAVSGRNEQFF.

This clone was picked up a small number of times. The chain recombines TRBV6-2 or TRBV6-3 with TRBJ2-1; 14 bases agree with TRBD2. The CDR3 runs 15 residues. CDR1 is MNHEY and CDR2 is SVGEGT in the germline V gene. The V gene end was trimmed by 5 bases and the J gene end by 9 bases; junction bases not matched to a gene: 6. This chain's CDR3 is CASSVGLAGVAEQFF. CDR3 bases: TGTGCCAGCAGTGTGGGACTAGCGGGAGTGGCTGAGCAGTTCTTC.

This clone has more than one count but fewer than ten. The V and J genes are TRBV28 and TRBJ2-7; D is possibly TRBD1 or TRBD2 (5 bases each). Looked up from germline, CDR1 is MDHEN and CDR2 is SYDVKM. This CDR3 spans 14 amino acids. Deletions cut 2 bases from V and 3 bases from J, with 11 bases between. Here the CDR3 reads CASSLEGFGYEQYF. The CDR3 DNA is TGTGCCAGCAGTTTAGAGGGGTTCGGCTACGAGCAGTACTTC.

V usage is TRBV12-3 or TRBV12-4 and J usage is TRBJ1-2; 8 bases agree with TRBD1. The CDR3 has 15 residues. The V and J ends lost 2 bases and 8 bases, in that order; junction bases with no gene match: 10. The CDR3 sequence: CASSLQSRGPKGYTF. The DNA of the CDR3 is TGTGCCAGCAGTTTACAAAGCAGGGGGCCGAAGGGCTACACCTTC.

In this sample, this clone turned up a few times. The rearrangement uses TRBV12-3 or TRBV12-4 and TRBJ1-1, with D unresolved. The CDR3 sequence is 13 residues long. V lost 4 bases to trimming and J lost 3 bases, with 9 bases between them. Written as DNA, the CDR3 is TGTGCCAGCAGTTGGGGAGCGGACACTGAAGCTTTCTTT. Its translation: CASSWGADTEAFF.

The genes are TRBV13 and TRBJ2-5; 7 positions agree with TRBD1. The germline CDR1 and CDR2 sequences are PRHDT and FYEKMQ (reference sequence). This CDR3 spans 15 amino acids. The V and J ends lost 1 base and 3 bases, in that order; junction bases with no gene match: 5. The CDR3 spells CASSLDRGIKETQYF. The CDR3 region has the DNA TGTGCCAGCAGCTTAGACAGGGGAATTAAAGAGACCCAGTACTTC.

This clone was found a few times. The chain combines TRBV6-9 with TRBJ1-5; 9 bases match TRBD1. V dropped 6 bases and J dropped 2; count of bases not matched to a gene: 11. The CDR3 consists of 17 residues. CDR1 and CDR2 (germline): MNHGY, SVAAGI. CDR3 region: CASRAGQGRSGNQPQHF. The CDR3 bases are TGTGCCAGCAGGGCGGGACAGGGAAGGAGTGGCAATCAGCCCCAGCATTTT.

Sample share makes this clone medium-sized. The V and J genes are TRBV7-2 and TRBJ2-1; 8 bases match TRBD2. Germline CDR1 SGHTA, CDR2 FQGNSA. V shed 1 base and J 7 bases; nucleotides not matched to a gene: 6. This CDR3 is built from 15 residues. CDR3 sequence (DNA): TGTGCCAGCAGCTTAGGTTCCGGGGGGGCGAATGAGCAGTTCTTC. Its protein is CASSLGSGGANEQFF.